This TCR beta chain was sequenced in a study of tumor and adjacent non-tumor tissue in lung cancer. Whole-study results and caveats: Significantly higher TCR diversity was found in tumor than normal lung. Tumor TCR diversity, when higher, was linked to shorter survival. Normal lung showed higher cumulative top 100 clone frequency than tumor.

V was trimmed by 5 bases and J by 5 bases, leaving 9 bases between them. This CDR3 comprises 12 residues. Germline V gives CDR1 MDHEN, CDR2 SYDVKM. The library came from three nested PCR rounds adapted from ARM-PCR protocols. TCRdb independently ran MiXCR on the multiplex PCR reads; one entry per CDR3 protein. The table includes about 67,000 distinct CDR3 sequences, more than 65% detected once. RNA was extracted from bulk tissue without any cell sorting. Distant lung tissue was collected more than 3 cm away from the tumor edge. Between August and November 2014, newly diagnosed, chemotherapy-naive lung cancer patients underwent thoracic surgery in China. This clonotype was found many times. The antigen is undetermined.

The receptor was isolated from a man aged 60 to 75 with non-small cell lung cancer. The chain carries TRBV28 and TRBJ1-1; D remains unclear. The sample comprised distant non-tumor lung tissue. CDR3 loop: CASSHRITEAFF. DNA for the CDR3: TGTGCCAGCAGTCACCGGATAACTGAAGCTTTCTTT.